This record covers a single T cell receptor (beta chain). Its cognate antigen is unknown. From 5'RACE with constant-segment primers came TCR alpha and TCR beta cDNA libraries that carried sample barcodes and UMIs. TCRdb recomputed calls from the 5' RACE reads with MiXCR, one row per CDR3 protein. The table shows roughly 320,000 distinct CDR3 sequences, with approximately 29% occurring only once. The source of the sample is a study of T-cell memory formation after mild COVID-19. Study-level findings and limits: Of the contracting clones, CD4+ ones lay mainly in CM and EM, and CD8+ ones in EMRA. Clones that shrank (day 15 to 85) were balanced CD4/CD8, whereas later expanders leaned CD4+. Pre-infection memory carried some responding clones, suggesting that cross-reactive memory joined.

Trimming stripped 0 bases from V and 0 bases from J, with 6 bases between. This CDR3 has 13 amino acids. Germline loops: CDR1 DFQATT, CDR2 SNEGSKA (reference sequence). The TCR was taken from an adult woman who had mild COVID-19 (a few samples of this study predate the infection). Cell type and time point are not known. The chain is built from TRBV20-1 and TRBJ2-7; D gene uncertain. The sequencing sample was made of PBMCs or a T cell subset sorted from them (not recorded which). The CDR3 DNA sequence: TGCAGTGCTAGAGAGCACCGCTCCTACGAGCAGTACTTC. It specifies CSAREHRSYEQYF.